The 2 T cell receptor beta chains reported below all come from one sample, sequenced in a study of blood T cells in healthy people across ages. Through a sample-barcoded 5' primer and a J-beta primer mix, a second PCR was run for roughly 7 to 11 cycles. TCRdb re-called the 5' RACE reads through MiXCR, storing one row per CDR3 protein. The sample carries 800,000 or so distinct CDR3 sequences, less than 80% recorded once. Sequencing was performed on blood. Receptors were obtained from a young man in good health.

V usage is TRBV12-3 or TRBV12-4 and J usage is TRBJ1-6; D perhaps matches TRBD1 (5 bases). The CDR3 covers 14 residues. V lost 4 bases to trimming and J lost 9 bases, with 13 bases between them. Here the CDR3 reads CASSSGTGSSPLHF. In nucleotides, the CDR3 is TGTGCCAGCAGTTCCGGGACTGGTAGTTCACCCCTCCACTTT.

The V gene is TRBV5-1, the J gene TRBJ2-1; D unresolved. V shed 7 bases and J shed 3 bases, with 17 bases lying between them. This CDR3 is built from 15 residues. CDR1 is SGHRS, CDR2 YFSETQ, per germline. CDR3 nucleotides: TGCGCCAGCGGCCGACCGGACCGAGTCTACAATGAGCAGTTCTTC. This codes for CASGRPDRVYNEQFF.